The 27 T cell receptor beta chains below were found in one sample sequenced in a study of regulatory T cells in long-lasting Graves disease. Arm-PCR of CDR3 regions with iRepertoire HTBI primers generated TCR beta libraries. A single record per CDR3 protein comes from TCRdb applying MiXCR to the multiplex PCR reads. The repertoire holds about 620,000 distinct CDR3 sequences, around 15% seen once, with 18% in the top ten. As to time point: newly diagnosed GD, antithyroid drugs for less than 3 months. Extracted PBMC RNA gave rise to the TCR library. The sample also formed part of further work on T cells in Graves' hyperthyroidism and ophthalmopathy.

Specimen: peripheral blood mononuclear cells (PBMCs), collected at new diagnosis, from a patient treated with antithyroid drugs. The receptors derive from a woman in her 30s with Graves disease.

The sample holds many counts of this clonotype. The rearrangement joins TRBV27 to TRBJ1-1; no reliable D call. Looked up from germline, CDR1 is MNHEY and CDR2 is SMNVEV (reference sequence). The CDR3 spans 14 residues. Trimming removed 4 bases at V and 5 bases at J, with 14 bases between. This CDR3 reads CASSSPVRGTEAFF. The CDR3 DNA reads TGTGCCAGCAGTTCGCCCGTAAGAGGTACTGAAGCTTTCTTT.

This clonotype was picked up many times. The genes are TRBV11-2 and TRBJ2-1, with 10 nucleotides matching TRBD1. V was pared by 7 bases and J by 7 bases, with 10 bases of the junction left unmatched. CDR1 and CDR2 (germline): SGHAT, FQNNGV. The CDR3 has 15 amino acids. CDR3 DNA: TGTGCCAGCACTTTATCCGGGACAGGGGTGAATGAGCAGTTCTTC. Its protein is CASTLSGTGVNEQFF.

There are a few counts of this clonotype. The genes are TRBV27 and TRBJ2-5; D ambiguous. The CDR3 runs to 14 residues. V dropped 7 bases and J dropped 5 bases, with 17 bases sitting between them. From germline, CDR1 is MNHEY and CDR2 SMNVEV (reference sequence). CDR3 sequence: CASTPTSPRETQYF. The CDR3 DNA sequence: TGTGCCAGCACACCTACCTCTCCGAGGGAGACCCAGTACTTC.

The table lists this clonotype with many counts. The J gene is TRBJ2-5, the V gene TRBV2; 8 bases are shared with TRBD1. The V gene's germline CDR1 is SNHLY and CDR2 FYNNEI. V dropped 4 bases and J dropped 2; count of bases not matched to a gene: 6. CDR3 length: 15 residues. The CDR3 here is CASSGYGTGQETQYF. CDR3 nucleotides: TGTGCCAGCAGTGGCTACGGGACAGGTCAAGAGACCCAGTACTTC.

The chain is built from TRBV5-1 and TRBJ2-1; 9 bases map to TRBD1. V was pared by 3 bases and J by 12 bases, with 4 bases of the junction left unmatched. The CDR3 extends over 12 amino acids. Germline V lookup: CDR1 SGHRS, CDR2 YFSETQ. The CDR3 nucleotides are TGCGCCAGCAGCTCGGGACAGGGTTTGCAGTTCTTC. It specifies CASSSGQGLQFF.

This clonotype has ten or more counts. This sequence joins TRBV13 and TRBJ1-5; D is unclear. The CDR3 length is 13 residues. CDR1 and CDR2 from the germline V gene are PRHDT and FYEKMQ (reference sequence). Trimming took off 0 bases at V and 6 bases at J, with 6 bases between the two ends. The CDR3 DNA is TGTGCCAGCAGCTTAGGGTGGAGTCAGCCCCAGCATTTT. Protein product: CASSLGWSQPQHF. Full variable domain (outside the CDR3, taken from reference TRBV13 and TRBJ1-5): AAGVIQSPRHLIKEKRETATLKCYPIPRHDTVYWYQQGPGQDPQFLISFYEKMQSDKGSIPDRFSAQQFSDYHSELNMSSLELGDSALYFCASSLGWSQPQHFGDGTRLSIL.

There are many counts of this clonotype. The chain is built from TRBV28 and TRBJ1-1; no clear D gene. With 7 bases removed from V and 0 bases from J, the gap between germline ends came to 12 bases. Germline CDR1 and CDR2: MDHEN and SYDVKM. This CDR3 has 14 amino acids. Here the CDR3 reads CASNGQTVNTEAFF. The CDR3 coding sequence is TGTGCCAGCAACGGTCAGACGGTGAACACTGAAGCTTTCTTT. The entire variable domain, with the rest obtained from reference TRBV28 and TRBJ1-1, is as follows: DVKVTQSSRYLVKRTGEKVFLECVQDMDHENMFWYRQDPGLGLRLIYFSYDVKMKEKGDIPEGYSVSREKKERFSLILESASTNQTSMYLCASNGQTVNTEAFFGQGTRLTVV.

The chain is built from TRBV10-3 and TRBJ1-1; D is ambiguous. Between the trimmed V and J ends, which lost 6 bases and 0 bases, there was a span of 14 bases. This CDR3 is built from 15 residues. CDR1 ENHRY and CDR2 SYGVKD come from the germline V gene. CDR3 in amino acids: CAISNTPRMNTEAFF. The CDR3 DNA follows: TGTGCCATCAGCAACACCCCGCGTATGAACACTGAAGCTTTCTTT.

The chain has TRBV25-1 and TRBJ2-1; 9 bases are a match to TRBD2. V dropped 1 base and J dropped 5; count of bases not matched to a gene: 3. Germline-derived CDR1 and CDR2 are MGHDK and SYGVNS. This CDR3 contains 15 residues. In nucleotides, the CDR3 is TGTGCCAGCAGTGAATCCCTAGCGGGACACAATGAGCAGTTCTTC. Encoded protein: CASSESLAGHNEQFF.

The CDR3 reads CAWSRSRLIPYEQYF. The DNA for the CDR3 is TGTGCCTGGAGTCGGAGCAGGCTGATACCCTACGAGCAGTACTTC. This chain links TRBV30 with TRBJ2-7; D uncertain. The V gene lost 2 bases and the J gene lost 2 bases, with 16 bases spanning the gap. Germline V gene sequence: CDR1 GTSNPN, CDR2 SVGIG (reference sequence). The CDR3 consists of 15 residues.

The chain uses TRBV15 and TRBJ2-1, with D perhaps being TRBD1 or TRBD2 (5 bases each). Trimming cost V 5 bases and J 6 bases, with 11 bases left between them. Germline V gene sequence: CDR1 LNHNV, CDR2 YYDKDF (reference sequence). This CDR3 has 13 residues. Written as DNA, the CDR3 is TGTGCCACCAGCGAGGGACCCACCAATGAGCAGTTCTTC. Translation gives CATSEGPTNEQFF.

The table lists this clonotype with a few counts. The gene calls are TRBV20-1 and TRBJ2-1; D is unclear. V gave up 5 bases and J gave up 8 bases, with 7 bases separating them. The CDR3 has 10 amino acids. Per germline, CDR1 DFQATT and CDR2 SNEGSKA (reference sequence). The DNA of the CDR3 is TGCAGTGCTTACCGTTATGAGCAGTTCTTC. Translation: CSAYRYEQFF.

In its sample, this clonotype was seen many times. This chain uses TRBV7-2 with TRBJ2-7; D remains unclear. Trimming shortened V by 10 bases and J by 0 bases, and 13 bases separated the two germline ends. This CDR3 is built from 13 residues. CDR1 and CDR2 (germline): SGHTA, FQGNSA. The CDR3 protein is CATSDGVSYEQYF. CDR3 bases: TGTGCCACCTCGGACGGAGTCTCCTACGAGCAGTACTTC.

This clonotype showed up just a few times. The gene calls are TRBV30 and TRBJ1-4, with unresolved D. The V gene lost 2 bases and the J gene lost 5 bases, with 9 bases spanning the gap. Germline assignment: CDR1 GTSNPN and CDR2 SVGIG (reference sequence). This CDR3 region has 13 residues. In DNA, the CDR3 is TGTGCCTGGAGTAAGCAGTCAAATGAAAAACTGTTTTTT. Translation gives CAWSKQSNEKLFF.

This clonotype was seen a few times. The chain links TRBV20-1 to TRBJ1-1; 8 positions agree with TRBD1. This CDR3 has 12 amino acids. V was clipped by 4 bases and J by 3 bases; unmatched bases: 1. The germline CDR1 and CDR2 sequences are DFQATT and SNEGSKA (reference sequence). The CDR3 DNA reads TGCAGTGCTAAGGACAGGGACACTGAAGCTTTCTTT. Residues: CSAKDRDTEAFF.

This clonotype has a count of ten or more. The chain links TRBV6-1 to TRBJ1-2; the D is unclear. CDR3 length: 12 amino acids. Per germline, CDR1 MNHNS and CDR2 SASEGT. Trimming took 10 bases from V and 5 from J, leaving 14 bases between them. The CDR3 loop is CAISKTVYGYTF. The CDR3 coding sequence is TGTGCCATCTCGAAAACTGTTTATGGCTACACCTTC.

The chain links TRBV20-1 to TRBJ2-3; 10 bases match TRBD2. Per germline, CDR1 DFQATT and CDR2 SNEGSKA (reference sequence). V was pared by 5 bases and J by 0 bases, with 5 bases of the junction left unmatched. The CDR3 is made up of 15 amino acids. Written as DNA, the CDR3 is TGCAGTGCTGTCGGGACTAGCGCGAGCACAGATACGCAGTATTTT. Translated: CSAVGTSASTDTQYF.

The V and J genes are TRBV7-9 and TRBJ2-1; D gene ambiguous. Trimming removed 4 bases at V and 4 bases at J, with 5 bases between. Germline V lookup: CDR1 SEHNR, CDR2 FQNEAQ (reference sequence). CDR3 length equals 12 residues. The CDR3 loop is CASSWNYNEQFF. Here the CDR3 DNA reads TGTGCCAGCAGCTGGAATTACAATGAGCAGTTCTTC.

The rearrangement joins TRBV4-1 to TRBJ2-3, with 8 bases that match TRBD2. The germline CDR1 and CDR2 sequences are MGHRA and YSYEKL. V was pared by 3 bases and J by 3 bases, with 8 bases of the junction left unmatched. The CDR3 has 16 residues. CDR3 DNA sequence: TGCGCCAGCAGCCAGGGACTAGTGATCGGAACAGATACGCAGTATTTT. Translating gives CASSQGLVIGTDTQYF.

The genes are TRBV6-1 and TRBJ1-3; 7 nucleotides line up with TRBD1. The CDR3 runs to 13 residues. Germline trimming cut 11 bases from V and 1 base from J; bases unmatched to any gene: 5. CDR1 is MNHNS and CDR2 is SASEGT in the germline V gene. The CDR3 region is CAAGGLSGNTIYF. DNA for the CDR3: TGTGCCGCAGGGGGATTGTCTGGAAACACCATATATTTT.

The table lists this clonotype with a few counts. V gene TRBV18 combines with J gene TRBJ2-7; D unclear. V lost 4 bases and J 5 bases, leaving 12 bases between the germline ends. Germline values: CDR1 KGHSH, CDR2 LQKENI. The CDR3 extends over 13 amino acids. The CDR3 region has the DNA TGTGCCAGCTCACAGACCGCTTGGAACGAGCAGTACTTC. Translating gives CASSQTAWNEQYF.

This clonotype was detected a few times. The DNA of the CDR3 is TGCAGCGTTGAAGGCTTCAGGGGCACTGAAGCTTTCTTT. This sequence encodes CSVEGFRGTEAFF. V usage is TRBV29-1 and J usage is TRBJ1-1; D might be TRBD1 (6 bases). Trimming removed 1 base at V and 4 bases at J, with 10 bases between. The CDR3 is made up of 13 amino acids. The germline V gene encodes CDR1 SQVTM and CDR2 ANQGSEA.

This chain links TRBV24-1 with TRBJ2-6; D not certain. The CDR3 consists of 15 residues. Trimming shortened V by 9 bases and J by 0 bases, and 11 bases separated the two germline ends. Germline values: CDR1 KGHDR, CDR2 SFDVKD. The CDR3 nucleotides read TGTGCCACCTCGGGCAGCCACTCTGGGGCCAACGTCCTGACTTTC. This gives the protein CATSGSHSGANVLTF.

This clonotype was recorded many times. This sequence joins TRBV20-1 and TRBJ2-1; 11 positions agree with TRBD2. CDR3 length: 15 residues. The junction had 8 bases not matched to a gene; V was cut back by 3 bases and J by 7 bases. Germline CDR1 reads DFQATT; CDR2 reads SNEGSKA (reference sequence). CDR3 coding DNA: TGCAGTGCTAGGCTTATAGCGGGAGGGTTAAATGAGCAGTTCTTC. Protein sequence: CSARLIAGGLNEQFF.

Ten or more counts support this clonotype. The V gene is TRBV6-1, the J gene TRBJ2-2, with 10 bases that match TRBD2. Per germline, CDR1 MNHNS and CDR2 SASEGT. The CDR3 spans 16 residues. Trimming removed 8 bases from V and 0 bases from J; junction bases left unmatched: 6. CDR3: CASWGLAGANTGELFF. CDR3 in DNA: TGTGCCAGCTGGGGGCTAGCGGGAGCGAACACCGGGGAGCTGTTTTTT.

This clonotype has a count of ten or more. J is TRBJ2-1 and V is TRBV6-1; the match to TRBD1 covers 9 bases. Trimming removed 4 bases from V and 7 bases from J; junction bases left unmatched: 8. The CDR3 totals 15 residues. Germline CDR1 reads MNHNS; CDR2 reads SASEGT. This chain's CDR3 is CASSVTGGAWNEQFF. Here the CDR3 DNA reads TGTGCCAGCAGTGTAACAGGGGGCGCGTGGAATGAGCAGTTCTTC.

V is TRBV30 and J is TRBJ2-7; tentative D call: TRBD1 (6 bases). The CDR3 is 13 amino acids. Trimming stripped 5 bases from V and 1 base from J, with 12 bases between. Germline-derived CDR1 and CDR2 are GTSNPN and SVGIG (reference sequence). CDR3 sequence reads: CAWGNRVSYEQYF. As DNA, the CDR3 is TGTGCCTGGGGTAACAGGGTATCCTACGAGCAGTACTTC.